These 30 T cell receptor beta chains share one sample of origin, sequenced in a study of shared clonotypes between healthy human individuals. The table came from immunoSEQ multiplex PCR; TCRdb's copy has only in-frame clones and leaves some out. The data show roughly 1,500,000 clones, around 98% seen once. Sequenced sample: naive CD4+ T cells sorted from blood. The subset here: CD45RA+ positively selected. These TCRs come from a man aged 30-40 years in good health.

As regards this clone: Other DNA variants within this sample encode the same CDR3. The chain has TRBV5-4 and TRBJ1-1; possibly TRBD1 for D (5 bases). Trimming cost V 3 bases and J 0 bases, with 9 bases left between them. The CDR3 spans 14 residues. The germline CDR1 and CDR2 sequences are SGHNT and YYREEE (reference sequence). In DNA, the CDR3 is TGTGCCAGCAGCTCACAGGTTATGAACACTGAAGCTTTCTTT. Protein: CASSSQVMNTEAFF.

Concerning this clone itself: The same CDR3 arises from other DNA sequences in this sample as well. V and J are TRBV18 and TRBJ2-2; D not resolved. This CDR3 spans 12 amino acids. In germline, CDR1 is KGHSH, CDR2 LQKENI. Trimming left V 0 bases short and J 6 bases short, with 2 bases between. CDR3 nucleotide sequence: TGTGCCAGCTCACCACCCTCCGGGGAGCTGTTTTTT. It specifies CASSPPSGELFF.

A single count supports this clone. V is TRBV7-9 and J is TRBJ1-4; D is ambiguous. With 11 bases removed from V and 12 bases from J, the gap between germline ends came to 16 bases. The CDR3 totals 11 residues. Looked up from germline, CDR1 is SEHNR and CDR2 is FQNEAQ (reference sequence). CDR3 sequence (DNA): TGTGCCGCAGCTCAATTTGAGGAACTGTTTTTT. It is translated as CAAAQFEELFF.

To note about this clone: Other DNA sequences within the sample encode an identical CDR3. The chain recombines TRBV28 with TRBJ1-1; maybe TRBD1 (5 bases). The CDR3 sequence is 15 residues long. V dropped 4 bases and J dropped 0 bases, with 12 bases sitting between them. CDR1 is MDHEN and CDR2 is SYDVKM in the germline V gene. The CDR3: CASSSFTGMNTEAFF. The CDR3 DNA reads as TGTGCCAGCAGTTCTTTCACAGGCATGAACACTGAAGCTTTCTTT.

The chain joins TRBV9 to TRBJ1-1; TRBD1 might be the D (6 bases). V was cut by 0 bases and J by 11 bases, with 11 bases left in between. CDR3 length: 12 amino acids. The V gene's germline CDR1 is SGDLS and CDR2 YYNGEE. In DNA form, the CDR3 reads TGTGCCAGCAGCGTAGTGACAGGCGAGGCTTTCTTT. Its protein is CASSVVTGEAFF.

V is TRBV28 and J is TRBJ1-5; unclear D gene. The V end was cut by 2 bases, the J end by 6 bases, with 11 bases between. This CDR3 comprises 14 residues. Germline assignment: CDR1 MDHEN and CDR2 SYDVKM. In nucleotides, the CDR3 is TGTGCCAGCAGTTTAATGGTGGAAGTTCAGCCCCAGCATTTT. Translating it yields CASSLMVEVQPQHF.

Worth noting for this clone: The same CDR3 arises from other DNA sequences in this sample as well. V gene TRBV11-2 combines with J gene TRBJ1-1; TRBD1 matches 7 bases. Losses at the gene ends were 3 bases for V and 4 bases for J; bases not matched to a gene: 2. The germline gives CDR1 SGHAT, CDR2 FQNNGV. There are 13 residues in the CDR3. CDR3 bases: TGTGCCAGCAGCTTGAACAGGGGCACTGAAGCTTTCTTT. As protein: CASSLNRGTEAFF.

The CDR3 loop is CASTYQGASTGELFF. The CDR3 nucleotides are TGTGCCAGCACATACCAGGGGGCTAGCACCGGGGAGCTGTTTTTT. The chain links TRBV7-2 to TRBJ2-2; the match to TRBD1 covers 8 bases. The germline CDR1 and CDR2 sequences are SGHTA and FQGNSA. The CDR3 has 15 amino acids. V dropped 7 bases and J dropped 4; count of bases not matched to a gene: 8.

This clone was detected only a few times. The gene calls are TRBV7-2 and TRBJ1-5, with D unclear. The CDR3 is 12 residues long. V was trimmed by 1 base and J by 4 bases, leaving 2 bases between them. Germline V gene lookup returns CDR1 SGHTA and CDR2 FQGNSA. The CDR3, as DNA: TGTGCCAGCAGCTTAGAAAATCAGCCCCAGCATTTT. Amino acids: CASSLENQPQHF.

This chain joins TRBV5-4 and TRBJ1-2; D gene uncertain. V was clipped by 5 bases and J by 7 bases, with 18 bases between them. Germline loops: CDR1 SGHNT, CDR2 YYREEE (reference sequence). The CDR3 runs 14 residues. The chain's CDR3 is CASRGPQDFSGYTF. CDR3 nucleotide sequence: TGTGCCAGCAGAGGGCCTCAGGATTTTTCTGGCTACACCTTC. The variable domain in full, completed from reference TRBV5-4 and TRBJ1-2, reads ETGVTQSPTHLIKTRGQQVTLRCSSQSGHNTVSWYQQALGQGPQFIFQYYREEENGRGNFPPRFSGLQFPNYSSELNVNALELDDSALYLCASRGPQDFSGYTFGSGTRLTVV.

The chain recombines TRBV27 with TRBJ2-3; D might be TRBD1 (7 bases). There are 16 residues in the CDR3. Trimming removed 5 bases from V and 3 bases from J, with 18 bases in between. CDR1 and CDR2 (germline): MNHEY, SMNVEV (reference sequence). CDR3 residues: CASSLSTGRRTDTQYF. The CDR3 region has the DNA TGTGCCAGCAGTCTGTCGACAGGGAGGAGGACAGATACGCAGTATTTT.

The genes are TRBV5-8 and TRBJ2-7; TRBD2 matches at 9 bases. V lost 4 bases and J lost 7; bases outside the gene matches: 9. Germline loops: CDR1 SGHTS, CDR2 YDEGEE. The CDR3 spans 14 residues. CDR3 coding DNA: TGTGCCAGCAGCCTAGCGGGACCTCCTCGAGAGCAGTACTTC. It is translated as CASSLAGPPREQYF.

V usage is TRBV30 and J usage is TRBJ2-3; 11 positions agree with TRBD2. This CDR3 has 16 amino acids. The V gene end was trimmed by 4 bases and the J gene end by 2 bases; junction bases not matched to a gene: 8. CDR1 is GTSNPN, CDR2 SVGIG, per germline (reference sequence). The CDR3 DNA reads as TGTGCCTGGACCCAGATAGCGGGAGGGCCCACAGATACGCAGTATTTT. Protein: CAWTQIAGGPTDTQYF.

The CDR3 sequence: CASSAGQVGGYEQYF. The CDR3 DNA sequence: TGTGCCAGCAGCGCAGGACAGGTTGGGGGCTACGAGCAGTACTTC. The chain employs TRBV7-9 and TRBJ2-7, with 7 bases lining up with TRBD1. V lost 5 bases to trimming and J lost 3 bases; unmatched junction nucleotides: 10. Germline lookup yields CDR1 SEHNR and CDR2 FQNEAQ (reference sequence). This CDR3 comprises 15 residues.

The genes are TRBV29-1 and TRBJ2-4, with a weak D call TRBD1 (6 bases). The germline V and J ends were trimmed by 6 bases and 8 bases, with 14 bases remaining between them. The CDR3 totals 12 residues. Germline V gene sequence: CDR1 SQVTM, CDR2 ANQGSEA. CDR3 sequence reads: CSVRQDVDIQYF. DNA for the CDR3: TGCAGCGTAAGACAGGACGTGGACATTCAGTACTTC.

The chain carries TRBV2 and TRBJ2-2; D uncertain. The CDR3 extends over 13 amino acids. Germline V gene sequence: CDR1 SNHLY, CDR2 FYNNEI. The V and J ends lost 3 bases and 7 bases respectively, with 9 bases between them. The CDR3 is CASSEEVVGELFF. The CDR3 DNA follows: TGTGCCAGCAGTGAGGAAGTCGTCGGGGAGCTGTTTTTT.

On this clone: The sample carries other DNA sequences with the same CDR3. The DNA of the CDR3 is TGTGCCAGCAGCCTCCCGGGCACAGATACGCAGTATTTT. Amino acids: CASSLPGTDTQYF. This sequence joins TRBV5-5 and TRBJ2-3; D call uncertain. The germline V gene has CDR1 SGHKS and CDR2 YYEKEE (reference sequence). This CDR3 spans 13 amino acids. Trimming stripped 4 bases from V and 1 base from J, with 7 bases between.

The table lists this clone with a count of one. The chain employs TRBV11-2 and TRBJ2-1; TRBD2 matches 9 bases. CDR3 length equals 15 residues. Looked up from germline, CDR1 is SGHAT and CDR2 is FQNNGV. The ends lost 5 bases at V and 3 bases at J; junction bases unmatched: 5. In nucleotides, the CDR3 is TGTGCCAGCAGCCCGGGACTAGCAGACTACAATGAGCAGTTCTTC. Amino acid sequence: CASSPGLADYNEQFF.

This chain connects TRBV18 to TRBJ2-6; 11 nucleotides agree with TRBD1. CDR3 length equals 18 residues. Germline CDR1 reads KGHSH; CDR2 reads LQKENI. J gave up 0 bases and V 1 base, and 2 bases lay outside the gene matches. CDR3 protein: CASSPLGTGGSGANVLTF. The CDR3 coding sequence is TGTGCCAGCTCACCACTTGGGACAGGGGGCTCTGGGGCCAACGTCCTGACTTTC.

The genes are TRBV27 and TRBJ2-3, with 8 bases identical to TRBD2. The CDR3 covers 15 residues. CDR1 and CDR2 from the germline V gene are MNHEY and SMNVEV (reference sequence). V gave up 6 bases and J gave up 4 bases; unmatched junction bases: 9. CDR3 residues: CASSHTGTRADTQYF. For the CDR3, the DNA is TGTGCCAGCAGCCATACCGGGACTAGGGCAGATACGCAGTATTTT.

The V gene is TRBV11-3, the J gene TRBJ2-2; D is uncertain. The CDR3 has 13 residues. From germline, CDR1 is SGHNT and CDR2 YENEEA. The V end lost 1 base, the J end lost 6 bases, and 6 bases lay between the germline ends. CDR3 sequence: CASSLVFPGELFF. CDR3 nucleotides: TGTGCCAGCAGCTTAGTTTTTCCCGGGGAGCTGTTTTTT.

The chain joins TRBV5-4 to TRBJ2-7, with D perhaps TRBD1 (5 bases). Looked up from germline, CDR1 is SGHNT and CDR2 is YYREEE (reference sequence). There are 12 residues in the CDR3. Trimming left V 2 bases short and J 7 bases short, with 10 bases between. CDR3 sequence (DNA): TGTGCCAGCAGCTTTATAGGGGAAGAGCAGTACTTC. Translating it yields CASSFIGEEQYF.

This chain connects TRBV7-8 to TRBJ2-3; perhaps D is TRBD1 or TRBD2 (5 bases each). V was clipped by 5 bases and J by 2 bases, with 26 bases between them. The V gene's germline CDR1 is SGHVS and CDR2 FQNEAQ. This CDR3 has 19 amino acids. The CDR3 bases are TGTGCCAGCAGCCTACCCAGAGGGCCGGCAGAGGGGCACACAGATACGCAGTATTTT. Amino acid sequence: CASSLPRGPAEGHTDTQYF.

This clone has a single count. The identical CDR3 is also encoded by other nucleotide sequences in the sample. In nucleotides, the CDR3 is TGTGCCAGCTCACCGAAGGGGAACACTGAAGCTTTCTTT. Translation: CASSPKGNTEAFF. This chain uses TRBV18 with TRBJ1-1; D remains unclear. Trimming left V 3 bases short and J 1 base short, with 6 bases between. From germline, CDR1 is KGHSH and CDR2 LQKENI. The CDR3 consists of 13 residues.

The V and J genes are TRBV6-5 and TRBJ1-1, with a weak D call TRBD1 (5 bases). V was pared by 6 bases and J by 5 bases, with 10 bases between. The CDR3 loop spans 12 amino acids. CDR1 is MNHEY and CDR2 is SVGAGI in the germline V gene. CDR3 sequence reads: CASRRKGTEAFF. CDR3 in DNA: TGTGCCAGCAGAAGAAAGGGGACTGAAGCTTTCTTT.

This clone appeared a single time. This rearrangement joins TRBV7-9 to TRBJ2-5; no definite D call. Germline V CDR1 and CDR2: SEHNR, FQNEAQ (reference sequence). The CDR3 totals 14 residues. The V gene lost 0 bases and the J gene lost 5 bases, with 10 bases spanning the gap. This CDR3 reads CASSLALGEETQYF. The DNA for the CDR3 is TGTGCCAGCAGCTTAGCGTTGGGCGAGGAGACCCAGTACTTC.

The rearrangement links TRBV15 to TRBJ2-3, with 8 nucleotides matching TRBD1. The CDR3 is 16 residues long. CDR1 and CDR2 (germline): LNHNV, YYDKDF (reference sequence). Unmatched junction bases numbered 5, after V lost 1 base and J lost 2 bases. This chain's CDR3 is CATSRGGQGPTDTQYF. In DNA, the CDR3 is TGTGCCACCAGCAGAGGTGGACAGGGTCCCACAGATACGCAGTATTTT.

CDR3 sequence (DNA): TGCGCCAGCAGCCAAGAAGGGCCGGGCCTCCAAGAGACCCAGTACTTC. Translated, it gives CASSQEGPGLQETQYF. The chain joins TRBV4-1 to TRBJ2-5, with D unclear. The germline V and J ends were trimmed by 0 bases and 1 base, with 12 bases remaining between them. The CDR3 has 16 residues. Germline-derived CDR1 and CDR2 are MGHRA and YSYEKL.

The chain uses TRBV25-1 and TRBJ2-5; perhaps TRBD1 as D (6 bases). In germline, CDR1 is MGHDK, CDR2 SYGVNS. V was clipped by 6 bases and J by 2 bases, with 16 bases between them. CDR3 length: 15 amino acids. CDR3 in DNA: TGTGCCAGCAGCCCTAGGAGACAGGAGCAAGAGACCCAGTACTTC. As protein: CASSPRRQEQETQYF.

The V call is TRBV7-8, the J call TRBJ2-7; D remains unclear. The CDR3 is 14 amino acids. The V end lost 5 bases, the J end lost 2 bases, and 13 bases lay between the germline ends. CDR1 SGHVS and CDR2 FQNEAQ come from the germline V gene. CDR3 residues: CASSVRLRTYEQYF. DNA of the CDR3: TGTGCCAGCAGCGTCAGACTGAGGACCTACGAGCAGTACTTC.